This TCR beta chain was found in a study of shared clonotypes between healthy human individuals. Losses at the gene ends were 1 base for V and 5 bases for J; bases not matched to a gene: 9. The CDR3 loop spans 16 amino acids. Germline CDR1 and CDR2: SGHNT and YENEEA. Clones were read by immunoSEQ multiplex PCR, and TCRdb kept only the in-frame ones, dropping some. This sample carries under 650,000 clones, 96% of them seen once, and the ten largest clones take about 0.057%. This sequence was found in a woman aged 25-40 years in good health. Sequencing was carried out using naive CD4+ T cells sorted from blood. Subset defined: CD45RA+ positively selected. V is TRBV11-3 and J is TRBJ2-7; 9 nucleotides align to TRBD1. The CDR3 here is CASSLGDRDRVNEQYF. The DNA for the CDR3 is TGTGCCAGCAGCTTAGGGGACCGGGACAGGGTCAACGAGCAGTACTTC.